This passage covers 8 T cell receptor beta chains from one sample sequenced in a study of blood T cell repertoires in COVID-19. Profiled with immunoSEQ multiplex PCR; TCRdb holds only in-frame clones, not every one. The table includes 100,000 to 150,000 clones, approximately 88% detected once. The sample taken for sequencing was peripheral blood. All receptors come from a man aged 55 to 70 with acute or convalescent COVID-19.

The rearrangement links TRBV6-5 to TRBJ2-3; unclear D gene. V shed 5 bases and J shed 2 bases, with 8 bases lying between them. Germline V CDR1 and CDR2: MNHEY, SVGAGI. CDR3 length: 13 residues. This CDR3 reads CASSQIPTDTQYF. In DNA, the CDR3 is TGTGCCAGCAGTCAAATCCCCACAGATACGCAGTATTTT.

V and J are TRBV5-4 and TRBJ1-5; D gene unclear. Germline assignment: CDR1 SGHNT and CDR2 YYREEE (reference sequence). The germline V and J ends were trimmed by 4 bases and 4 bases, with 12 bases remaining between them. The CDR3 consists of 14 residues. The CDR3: CASSLPGENQPQHF. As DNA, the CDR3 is TGTGCCAGCAGCCTCCCGGGAGAGAATCAGCCCCAGCATTTT.

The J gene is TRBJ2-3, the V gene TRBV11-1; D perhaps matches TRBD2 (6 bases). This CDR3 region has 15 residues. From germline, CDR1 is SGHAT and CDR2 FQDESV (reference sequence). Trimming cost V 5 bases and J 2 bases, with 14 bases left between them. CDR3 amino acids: CASSLYGGITDTQYF. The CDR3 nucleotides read TGTGCCAGCAGCCTATACGGGGGTATCACAGATACGCAGTATTTT. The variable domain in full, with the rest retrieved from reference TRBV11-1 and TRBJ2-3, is EAEVAQSPRYKITEKSQAVAFWCDPISGHATLYWYRQILGQGPELLVQFQDESVVDDSQLPKDRFSAERLKGVDSTLKIQPAELGDSAMYLCASSLYGGITDTQYFGPGTRLTVL.

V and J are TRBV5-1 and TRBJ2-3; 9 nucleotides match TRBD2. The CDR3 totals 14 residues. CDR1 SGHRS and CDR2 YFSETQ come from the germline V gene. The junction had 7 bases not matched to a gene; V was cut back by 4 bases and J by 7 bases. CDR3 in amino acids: CASSPLAGDNTQYF. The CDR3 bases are TGCGCCAGCAGCCCACTAGCGGGCGACAATACGCAGTATTTT.

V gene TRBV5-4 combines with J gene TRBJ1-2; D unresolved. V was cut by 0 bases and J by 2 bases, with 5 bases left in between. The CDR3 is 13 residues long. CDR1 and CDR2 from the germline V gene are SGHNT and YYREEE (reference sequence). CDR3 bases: TGTGCCAGCAGCTTGGAATCGAACTATGGCTACACCTTC. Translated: CASSLESNYGYTF. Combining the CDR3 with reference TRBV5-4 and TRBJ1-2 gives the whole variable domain ETGVTQSPTHLIKTRGQQVTLRCSSQSGHNTVSWYQQALGQGPQFIFQYYREEENGRGNFPPRFSGLQFPNYSSELNVNALELDDSALYLCASSLESNYGYTFGSGTRLTVV.

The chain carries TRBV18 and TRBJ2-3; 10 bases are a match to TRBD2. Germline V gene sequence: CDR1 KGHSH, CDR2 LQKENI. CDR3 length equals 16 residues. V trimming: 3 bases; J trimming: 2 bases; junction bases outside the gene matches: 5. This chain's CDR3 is CASSPMLAGDTDTQYF. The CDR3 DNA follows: TGTGCCAGCTCACCCATGCTAGCGGGGGACACAGATACGCAGTATTTT.

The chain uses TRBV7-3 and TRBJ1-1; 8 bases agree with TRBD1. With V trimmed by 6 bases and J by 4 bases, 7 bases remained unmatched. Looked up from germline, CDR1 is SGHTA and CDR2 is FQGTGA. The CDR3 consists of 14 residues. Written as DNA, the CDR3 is TGTGCCAGCAGAACTACAGGGGGGAGCACTGAAGCTTTCTTT. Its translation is CASRTTGGSTEAFF.

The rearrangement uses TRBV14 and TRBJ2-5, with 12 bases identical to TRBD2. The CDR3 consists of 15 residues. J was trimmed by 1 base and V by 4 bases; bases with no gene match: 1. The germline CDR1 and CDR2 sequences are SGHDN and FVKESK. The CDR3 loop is CASSRLAGAQETQYF. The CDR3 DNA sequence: TGTGCCAGCAGCCGACTAGCGGGGGCCCAAGAGACCCAGTACTTC.